This T cell receptor (beta chain) came from a study of blood T cell repertoires in COVID-19. Study overall: The United States, Italy and Spain supplied acute and convalescent COVID-19 samples.

Losses at the gene ends were 2 bases for V and 2 bases for J; bases not matched to a gene: 6. CDR1 and CDR2 (germline): LNHDA, SQIVND (reference sequence). This CDR3 region has 16 residues. The assay was immunoSEQ multiplex PCR, and TCRdb's table has in-frame clones only and misses some. Of about 250,000 clones listed, 75% to 85% are singletons. V usage is TRBV19 and J usage is TRBJ2-5, with 9 bases that match TRBD1. The sequencing input was peripheral blood. The clonotype originates from a woman in her 70s with acute or convalescent COVID-19. CDR3 nucleotide sequence: TGTGCCAGTAGTATATCTGGGACAGGGTTACAAGAGACCCAGTACTTC. It translates to CASSISGTGLQETQYF.